These T cell receptor beta chains were read from a single sample in a study of T cells in localized non-small cell lung cancer. Repertoires were generated with immunoSEQ multiplex PCR, while TCRdb's copy carries only in-frame clones and drops some. This table has roughly 2,900 clones, around 27% appearing once. The sequences come from lung tumor tissue, collected before any cancer treatment. These receptors originate from a female donor aged 60 or older with stage III lung adenocarcinoma. Each CDR3 is given without its conserved first and last residue. D genes are given only for firm matches. Some rows have no size entry. The others give once, few or many, or a class for an expanded clone.

CDR3 protein	clone size	V gene	J gene	D gene
ASSQMTSGREENIQY	-	TRBV1	TRBJ2-4	-
ASSSTSGKETQY	medium-sized	TRBV9	TRBJ2-5	TRBD2
ASSYSQGTRRAEAF	-	TRBV6-8	TRBJ1-1	-
ASIAVSPRAGELF	few	TRBV6-8	TRBJ2-2	-
ASGLAGGLYEQY	few	TRBV6-8	TRBJ2-7	TRBD2
AWALGLAGEVEQF	-	TRBV30	TRBJ2-1	TRBD2
ASSVWREMNTEAF	-	TRBV9	TRBJ1-1	-
ASSRQGPNTEAF	medium-sized	TRBV11-3	TRBJ1-1	TRBD1
ASSVDFGGGYNEQF	few	TRBV9	TRBJ2-1	-
ASSRLGGSNQPQH	-	TRBV28	TRBJ1-5	-
ASSGGLAGVRDTQY	few	TRBV6-8	TRBJ2-3	TRBD2
SVSWSATNEKLF	-	TRBV29-1	TRBJ1-4	-
ASSPQTGTGFYGYT	medium-sized	TRBV6-8	TRBJ1-2	TRBD1
ASSLRTPGGNQPQH	-	TRBV11-3	TRBJ1-5	-
AWSSGTGYGYT	-	TRBV30	TRBJ1-2	TRBD1
ASSSDYSRTGEQF	few	TRBV6-8	TRBJ2-1	-
ASSIARTGYSGNTIY	medium-sized	TRBV11-3	TRBJ1-3	-